The following is a T cell receptor (beta chain) sequence with its context. This receptor's antigen is unknown. Base qualities are missing; no much larger clone stands one base away. This entry belongs to a study of blood T cell repertoires in COVID-19 (dated by TCRdb to between 2020 and 2021). A note on the overall study: Collaborator samples came from the United States, Italy and Spain and covered acute and convalescent phases of COVID-19. Samples were obtained from the ongoing ImmuneRACE study (first 160 participants) and from about 1,300 subjects provided by 6 global collaborators. A freely available public database, intended as a resource for researchers studying the immune response to SARS-CoV-2, is where the repertoires were released. Deeply sampled blood TCRbeta repertoires from subjects exposed to, actively infected with, or recovered from COVID-19 were included in the dataset. Where available, HLA class I and class II types were taken from metadata supplied by the sample provider and were not determined by assay-based typing. Sample metadata almost always included a de-identified subject ID, COVID-19 status, age in years and sex. The prospective study material was composed of cDNA or gDNA derived from T cells, B-cell-depleted T cells, or PBMCs.

Collaborating institutions collected whole blood in K2EDTA tubes following their own protocols. For TCRbeta analysis, collaborators shipped samples as frozen whole blood, isolated PBMCs, or DNA extracted from either of those sample types. The full study reports these points: How much clinical and demographic metadata was included differed by source and by participant, and the metadata was provided uncurated.

TCRbeta CDR3 regions were amplified from genomic DNA using the immunoSEQ Assay, a bias-controlled multiplex PCR. Regarding the original processing steps: Within the assay, amplification of reference gene primers was used to estimate how many nucleated cells each sample contained. To quantify the absolute abundance of each unique TCRbeta CDR3 rearrangement, sequence reads were collapsed and filtered. Productive Simpson clonality was computed per sample as the square root of Simpson's diversity index over productive rearrangements. The table was pulled from immuneACCESS by TCRdb, which kept in-frame rearrangements only. Such tables lose some clones; where checked, under half of the loss comes from unresolved V genes, and the rest has no known cause. V and J calls plus clone size are reproduced from that table; the DNA served to infer D and trimming. The sample table contains 110,000 or so clones; only one count was recorded for roughly 85% of them. The ten largest clonotypes hold 15% to 20% of the sample.

This clonotype was sampled from a woman aged 55-69 years with acute or convalescent COVID-19. Input material: peripheral blood.

At the DNA level, the sequence is TGTGCCAGTAGTATAGGCAGGTGGAACACTGAAGCTTTCTTT. Its translation reads: CASSIGRWNTEAFF. This chain is built from TRBV19 and TRBJ1-1; the D gene is not confidently resolved. V and J are truncated by 1 base and 1 base respectively, leaving an intervening sequence of 7 bases. Taken from cysteine to phenylalanine, the CDR3 has 14 residues. Left in the record is the CDR3 DNA by itself, 42 bases read in frame from the first base. CDR1 and CDR2 are read off the germline V gene (reference sequence) as LNHDA and SQIVND.